Following are 14 T cell receptor beta chains from one sample sequenced in a study of T cells in Graves' hyperthyroidism and ophthalmopathy. It was RNA transcripts that yielded the amplified TCR beta CDR3 regions. The HTBI set primed first-round TCR CDR3 RT-PCR. Each CDR3 protein gets one entry after TCRdb re-called the multiplex PCR reads with MiXCR. This sample has roughly 400,000 distinct CDR3 sequences, with roughly an eighth found just once. Sequenced input: blood. Source of these receptors: a man aged 45-65 years with Graves' ophthalmopathy.

The chain joins TRBV14 to TRBJ2-7; D unclear. The CDR3 totals 12 residues. The V and J ends lost 1 base and 7 bases respectively, with 8 bases between them. The germline CDR1 and CDR2 sequences are SGHDN and FVKESK. This chain's CDR3 is CASSQAAREQYF. The DNA for the CDR3 is TGTGCCAGCAGCCAAGCAGCTAGGGAGCAGTACTTC.

The chain links TRBV19 to TRBJ1-2; no reliable D call. Germline-derived CDR1 and CDR2 are LNHDA and SQIVND (reference sequence). V shed 3 bases and J shed 8 bases, with 7 bases lying between them. This CDR3 has 11 amino acids. In DNA form, the CDR3 reads TGTGCCAGTAGTATGCTGGGCGGCTACACCTTC. Protein: CASSMLGGYTF.

This clonotype appeared once. The genes are TRBV19 and TRBJ2-1; D is perhaps TRBD2 (5 bases). In germline, CDR1 is LNHDA, CDR2 SQIVND (reference sequence). The CDR3 extends over 14 amino acids. The chain's CDR3 is CASSWTRSYNEQFF. CDR3 bases: TGTGCTTCTAGTTGGACTCGTTCCTACAATGAGCAGTTCTTC.

This clonotype was found many times. This rearrangement joins TRBV28 to TRBJ2-7, with D uncertain. The CDR3 is made up of 11 amino acids. Trimming cost V 5 bases and J 5 bases, with 7 bases left between them. The V gene's germline CDR1 is MDHEN and CDR2 SYDVKM. CDR3 protein: CASSQLDEQYF. The CDR3 nucleotides read TGTGCCAGCAGTCAGTTAGACGAGCAGTACTTC.

The chain uses TRBV9 and TRBJ2-5; a possible D gene is TRBD2 (5 bases). Germline CDR1 is SGDLS and CDR2 is YYNGEE. With 0 bases removed from V and 2 bases from J, the gap between germline ends came to 14 bases. CDR3 length equals 16 residues. CDR3 protein: CASSVGLVSGQETQYF. The CDR3 nucleotides read TGTGCCAGCAGCGTAGGCCTGGTGAGCGGACAAGAGACCCAGTACTTC.

Points on this clonotype: A much larger clone lies a single base off, so this may be a read error. The chain recombines TRBV10-3 with TRBJ1-5, with TRBD1 matching 7 bases. V trimming: 2 bases; J trimming: 1 base; junction bases outside the gene matches: 2. This CDR3 region has 15 residues. Germline lookup yields CDR1 ENHRY and CDR2 SYGVKD. CDR3 sequence (DNA): TGTGCCATCAGTGAGCAACAGGGGAGCAATCAGCCCCAGCATTTT. Its translation: CAISEQQGSNQPQHF.

This clonotype was detected only a few times. The chain carries TRBV7-9 and TRBJ2-1; 10 bases are shared with TRBD1. Per the germline V gene, CDR1 is SEHNR and CDR2 is FQNEAQ (reference sequence). The CDR3 contains 15 residues. With 3 bases clipped from V and 7 bases from J, the junction kept 6 bases outside the gene matches. The CDR3, as DNA: TGTGCCAGCAGCTTGGGACAGGGGCTAAAAAATGAGCAGTTCTTC. This translates into CASSLGQGLKNEQFF.

Concerning this clonotype: A clone one base away is much larger, so this may be a read error. The chain carries TRBV5-1 and TRBJ2-3; 10 bases line up with TRBD2. Germline CDR1 and CDR2: SGHRS and YFSETQ. V was pared by 6 bases and J by 1 base, with 5 bases of the junction left unmatched. This CDR3 contains 15 residues. CDR3 in amino acids: CASTTSGTGTDTQYF. The CDR3 DNA follows: TGCGCCAGCACAACTAGCGGGACTGGCACAGATACGCAGTATTTT. Drawing the rest from reference TRBV5-1 and TRBJ2-3, the complete variable domain is KAGVTQTPRYLIKTRGQQVTLSCSPISGHRSVSWYQQTPGQGLQFLFEYFSETQRNKGNFPGRFSGRQFSNSRSEMNVSTLELGDSALYLCASTTSGTGTDTQYFGPGTRLTVL.

At least ten counts were recorded for this clonotype. The rearrangement links TRBV2 to TRBJ2-2; D tentatively reads TRBD1 or TRBD2 (5 bases each). The CDR3 is 15 amino acids. V gave up 0 bases and J gave up 6 bases, with 11 bases separating them. Germline-derived CDR1 and CDR2 are SNHLY and FYNNEI. The CDR3 here is CASSEAIGTAGELFF. In DNA form, the CDR3 reads TGTGCCAGCAGTGAAGCCATCGGGACGGCCGGGGAGCTGTTTTTT. The full variable domain, its missing parts supplied by reference TRBV2 and TRBJ2-2, is EPEVTQTPSHQVTQMGQEVILRCVPISNHLYFYWYRQILGQKVEFLVSFYNNEISEKSEIFDDQFSVERPDGSNFTLKIRSTKLEDSAMYFCASSEAIGTAGELFFGEGSRLTVL.

The CDR3 DNA reads TGCGCCAGCAGCCCAGCATGGCTGAACACCGGGGAGCTGTTTTTT. It yields the protein CASSPAWLNTGELFF. V is TRBV4-1 and J is TRBJ2-2; D not certain. The CDR3 is 15 residues long. Germline CDR1 and CDR2: MGHRA and YSYEKL. Trimming took 4 bases from V and 1 from J, leaving 10 bases between them.

This clonotype showed up just a few times. The chain couples TRBV6-1 to TRBJ1-2; TRBD1 might be the D (5 bases). The CDR3 totals 15 residues. Trimming pared 2 bases from V and 6 bases from J, leaving 16 bases between. Germline values: CDR1 MNHNS, CDR2 SASEGT. CDR3 sequence reads: CASSERGRPTDGYTF. CDR3 in DNA: TGTGCCAGCAGTGAAAGGGGACGCCCGACGGATGGCTACACCTTC.

This clonotype showed up many times. This chain uses TRBV7-8 with TRBJ2-7; 8 bases match TRBD1. V trimming: 4 bases; J trimming: 5 bases; junction bases outside the gene matches: 10. The CDR3 length is 15 residues. Germline CDR1 reads SGHVS; CDR2 reads FQNEAQ. The CDR3 bases are TGTGCCAGCAGCTCCCCGGACAGGGCTATCCACGAGCAGTACTTC. Protein sequence: CASSSPDRAIHEQYF.

This chain connects TRBV6-6 to TRBJ2-3; D remains ambiguous. The V end lost 2 bases, the J end lost 1 base, and 10 bases lay between the germline ends. From germline, CDR1 is MNHNY and CDR2 SVGAGI (reference sequence). This CDR3 comprises 15 residues. CDR3 coding DNA: TGTGCCAGCAGTTACCCCGTAAGGGGCACAGATACGCAGTATTTT. It is translated as CASSYPVRGTDTQYF.

This clonotype was observed many times. This chain links TRBV3-1 with TRBJ1-2; D is uncertain. The germline gives CDR1 LGHDT, CDR2 YNNKEL (reference sequence). V was shortened by 1 base and J by 7 bases, with 10 bases between the two germline ends. The CDR3 totals 13 residues. CDR3 protein: CASSQVRSGGYTF. CDR3 bases: TGTGCCAGCAGCCAAGTCCGGAGTGGTGGCTACACCTTC. The full variable domain, in which reference TRBV3-1 and TRBJ1-2 provide the parts outside the CDR3, is DTAVSQTPKYLVTQMGNDKSIKCEQNLGHDTMYWYKQDSKKFLKIMFSYNNKELIINETVPNRFSPKSPDKAHLNLHINSLELGDSAVYFCASSQVRSGGYTFGSGTRLTVV.